This T cell receptor beta chain was profiled in a study of human T cells and chemical hapten exposure. Overall study context: Small pooled library volume differences chiefly drove per-sample TCR yield variation. Study findings and constraints: No shift was seen in TCRs above 1 in 1000 frequency with DPC sensitization.

This clonotype was observed many times. Its target is unknown. Regarding time point: healthy volunteer bleed at 6 weeks. RNA extraction used unfractionated whole blood as the source of total RNA. The study's library attached unique molecular identifiers to single cDNA molecules. Per the authors' pipeline: Individual samples carried between roughly 23,224 and 690,600 TCRs, with some 100,000 as the median. TCRdb itself ran the RACE reads through MiXCR, one entry per CDR3 protein. TCRdb, not the authors, supplied the V and J calls. The sample has 44,000 or so distinct CDR3 sequences, 3.7% seen once. This CDR3 is 17 amino acids long. Trimming removed 2 bases from V and 3 bases from J, with 20 bases in between.

This receptor was taken from a human donor in good health. Some clones in this sample may be carry-over from other donors' samples. The V gene is TRBV12-3 or TRBV12-4, the J gene TRBJ2-7; D possibly corresponds to TRBD2 (5 bases). Sequencing was carried out using whole blood. In DNA, the CDR3 is TGTGCCAGCAGTTTAAGGCTAGCCCACACTGGGAACTACGAGCAGTACTTC. The encoded protein is CASSLRLAHTGNYEQYF.